The rows below give T cell receptor beta chains drawn from one sample of a study of cytomegalovirus exposure and HLA in healthy donors. TCRdb keeps only in-frame clones here, not all; method: immunoSEQ multiplex PCR. In the table there are over 100,000 clones, more than 75% of which are singletons. The sequencing sample was made of PBMCs. Source of these receptors: a woman aged 18-35 years in good health and CMV-seropositive. The conserved cysteine and the conserved F or W are not part of the CDR3 here. The order of the fields is V gene, J gene, CDR3 protein.

>TRBV7-3|TRBJ2-1
ASSSRTSGRIDEQF
>TRBV5-4|TRBJ1-1
ASGAANTEAF
>TRBV7-9|TRBJ2-7
ASSLIVYEQY
>TRBV28|TRBJ2-7
ASGYLGGYEQY
>TRBV5-1|TRBJ2-7
ASSLGQGAFVEQYEQY
>TRBV2|TRBJ1-4
ASRGGATNEKLF
>TRBV4-2|TRBJ2-1
ASSHGLEFDEQF
>TRBV10-2|TRBJ2-5
ASSVRETQY
>TRBV2|TRBJ2-1
ASRPRESSYNEQF
>TRBV28|TRBJ2-5
ASGLAGGQETQY
>TRBV28|TRBJ2-3
ASRSTPGLAGGGSTNTQY